This TCR beta chain was sequenced for a study of response to subunit inactivated influenza vaccine. Whole-study results and caveats: New T cells are recruited in small numbers by each seasonal influenza vaccination, according to the authors' suggestion.

This clonotype was recorded many times. The antigen remains unidentified. The trim removed 5 bases at V and 3 bases at J, leaving 14 bases unmatched. Germline CDR1 DFQATT, CDR2 SNEGSKA (reference sequence). CDR3 size: 16 residues. TCRdb reanalysed the RT-PCR reads using MiXCR and keeps one entry per CDR3 protein. The sample holds 600,000 to 850,000 distinct CDR3 sequences; about 14% are singletons and the top ten take 7.6%. The receptor's source is a man aged 50-59 years who received an inactivated influenza vaccine. This sequence joins TRBV20-1 and TRBJ2-3; 7 bases line up with TRBD2. The material was PBMCs from blood, obtained 14 days before vaccination. CDR3 DNA sequence: TGCAGTGCTCCTGGACTAGGTGTTAGGTTGACAGATACGCAGTATTTT. This encodes CSAPGLGVRLTDTQYF.